The rows below give T cell receptor beta chains drawn from one sample of a study of shared clonotypes between healthy human individuals. Assay: immunoSEQ multiplex PCR; the TCRdb copy retains only in-frame clones and omits some. The table shows some 1,600,000 clones, with approximately 98% occurring only once. What was sequenced was naive CD4+ T cells sorted from blood. Receptor source: a man aged 25-45 years in good health. Each CDR3 is given with its conserved first and last residue. D genes are given only for firm matches. The listing skips clone size in some rows; elsewhere it reads once, few, many or a size class.

TRBV28	-	TRBD2	TRBJ2-2	CASKRTSGRDGELFF	TGTGCCAGCAAAAGGACTAGCGGGAGAGACGGGGAGCTGTTTTTT
TRBV27	once	TRBD2	TRBJ2-1	CASRIGLARSSYNEQFF	TGTGCCAGCAGGATTGGACTAGCGCGAAGCTCCTACAATGAGCAGTTCTTC
TRBV28	-	-	TRBJ2-1	CASSFWPGSYNEQFF	TGTGCCAGCAGTTTTTGGCCCGGGAGCTACAATGAGCAGTTCTTC
TRBV9	-	-	TRBJ2-7	CASSVAGNGYEQYF	TGTGCCAGCAGCGTAGCGGGGAACGGGTACGAGCAGTACTTC
TRBV5-1	-	TRBD1	TRBJ2-7	CASSFSRMDRGFSYEQYF	TGCGCCAGCAGCTTCAGTAGGATGGACAGGGGGTTTTCCTACGAGCAGTACTTC
TRBV10-3	-	TRBD2	TRBJ2-7	CAISGFRRLAETPYEQYF	TGTGCCATCAGTGGGTTTAGAAGACTAGCGGAGACGCCCTACGAGCAGTACTTC
TRBV6-6	once	TRBD1	TRBJ2-5	CASSPGTGRETQYF	TGTGCCAGCAGTCCAGGGACAGGGCGAGAGACCCAGTACTTC
TRBV5-4	-	-	TRBJ1-2	CASSLSPDYGYTF	TGTGCCAGCAGCTTGTCTCCGGATTATGGCTACACCTTC
TRBV7-9	-	-	TRBJ2-7	CASSSTGSPSYEQYF	TGTGCCAGCAGCTCAACCGGTTCACCCTCCTACGAGCAGTACTTC
TRBV2	-	-	TRBJ2-7	CASSDLQGWYEQYF	TGTGCCAGCAGTGATTTACAGGGCTGGTACGAGCAGTACTTC
TRBV5-1	once	TRBD1	TRBJ1-5	CASSWDRGLYQPQHF	TGCGCCAGCAGCTGGGACAGGGGGCTATACCAGCCCCAGCATTTT
TRBV29-1	-	TRBD1	TRBJ2-2	CSVGRDRTGELFF	TGCAGCGTTGGTCGGGACAGGACCGGGGAGCTGTTTTTT
TRBV5-1	-	-	TRBJ2-2	CASKPGTYTGELFF	TGCGCCAGCAAACCCGGGACCTACACCGGGGAGCTGTTTTTT
TRBV5-6	-	-	TRBJ2-1	CASSIDPRVYNEQFF	TGTGCCAGCAGCATTGACCCCCGGGTCTACAATGAGCAGTTCTTC
TRBV29-1	-	-	TRBJ2-6	CSVRDFSGANVLTF	TGCAGCGTTAGGGACTTCTCTGGGGCCAACGTCCTGACTTTC
TRBV4-2	-	-	TRBJ1-4	CASSQGPAINEKLFF	TGTGCCAGCAGCCAAGGGCCAGCCATTAATGAAAAACTGTTTTTT
TRBV5-1	-	TRBD1	TRBJ2-5	CASSDGTGAETQYF	TGCGCCAGCAGCGACGGGACAGGGGCAGAGACCCAGTACTTC
TRBV6-5	-	-	TRBJ2-7	CASNTLGSYEQYF	TGTGCCAGCAACACTCTGGGGTCCTACGAGCAGTACTTC
TRBV7-8	-	-	TRBJ1-5	CASTGGQKQPQHF	TGTGCCTCCACTGGGGGCCAGAAGCAGCCCCAGCATTTT
TRBV19	-	-	TRBJ2-1	CASSISPYSEQFF	TGTGCCAGTAGTATAAGCCCCTATTCTGAGCAGTTCTTC
TRBV11-3	-	-	TRBJ2-2	CASSLGFGADAGELFF	TGTGCCAGCAGCTTAGGCTTTGGGGCCGACGCCGGGGAGCTGTTTTTT
TRBV7-2	-	-	TRBJ2-3	CASSQADTQYF	TGTGCCAGCAGCCAAGCGGATACGCAGTATTTT
TRBV27	once	-	TRBJ2-7	CASRLRGLVIYEQYF	TGTGCCAGCAGGCTCCGAGGGCTGGTAATCTACGAGCAGTACTTC
TRBV10-3	-	TRBD1	TRBJ2-7	CAISVQGSYEQYF	TGTGCCATCAGCGTACAGGGGTCCTACGAGCAGTACTTC
TRBV9	-	TRBD1	TRBJ2-1	CASSARQGERASLNEQFF	TGTGCCAGCAGCGCCAGACAGGGGGAGAGGGCGAGCTTGAATGAGCAGTTCTTC
TRBV11-2	-	-	TRBJ2-7	CASRPLVSYEQYF	TGTGCCAGCAGACCCTTGGTTTCCTACGAGCAGTACTTC
TRBV30	-	-	TRBJ2-3	CAWSATDTQYF	TGTGCCTGGAGTGCTACAGATACGCAGTATTTT
TRBV29-1	-	TRBD1	TRBJ1-2	CSVVGDRVSGYTF	TGCAGCGTTGTTGGGGACAGGGTCTCCGGCTACACCTTC
TRBV6-6	-	-	TRBJ2-7	CASQGTNFEQYF	TGTGCCAGCCAGGGGACGAATTTCGAGCAGTACTTC
TRBV9	-	-	TRBJ2-2	CASSVSGGPYTGELFF	TGTGCCAGCAGCGTTTCTGGCGGACCTTACACCGGGGAGCTGTTTTTT
TRBV19	-	TRBD2	TRBJ2-2	CASSIGPGLTTGELFF	TGTGCCAGTAGTATAGGGCCGGGACTAACAACCGGGGAGCTGTTTTTT
TRBV7-2	-	TRBD2	TRBJ2-2	CASSLTAGANTGELFF	TGTGCCAGCAGCTTAACAGCGGGAGCGAACACCGGGGAGCTGTTTTTT
TRBV7-8	-	TRBD2	TRBJ2-4	CASSPMVAGAKNIQYF	TGTGCCAGCAGCCCGATGGTAGCGGGAGCCAAAAACATTCAGTACTTC
TRBV28	-	-	TRBJ2-3	CASSATGITDTQYF	TGTGCCAGCAGTGCGACAGGAATCACAGATACGCAGTATTTT
TRBV28	-	-	TRBJ2-1	CATRGSSYNEQFF	TGTGCCACTCGGGGTAGCTCCTACAATGAGCAGTTCTTC
TRBV5-4	once	-	TRBJ2-3	CASSLSTLRNTQYF	TGTGCCAGCAGCTTGTCCACCCTACGGAATACGCAGTATTTT
TRBV14	-	TRBD2	TRBJ2-7	CASAVAGFSSYEQYF	TGTGCCAGCGCTGTAGCGGGGTTCAGCTCCTACGAGCAGTACTTC
TRBV28	-	-	TRBJ2-2	CASSTNRGELFF	TGTGCCAGCAGTACAAACCGCGGGGAGCTGTTTTTT
TRBV27	-	-	TRBJ2-1	CASSLTGPASSVYNEQFF	TGTGCCAGCAGTTTAACGGGGCCGGCTAGCTCAGTCTACAATGAGCAGTTCTTC
TRBV7-2	-	TRBD2	TRBJ2-3	CASSPQREARTDTQYF	TGTGCCAGCAGCCCCCAGCGGGAGGCACGCACAGATACGCAGTATTTT
TRBV6-6	-	-	TRBJ2-7	CASSYIGSSYEQYF	TGTGCCAGCAGTTACATCGGTAGCTCCTACGAGCAGTACTTC
TRBV5-6	-	-	TRBJ2-3	CASSLYMRDTQYF	TGTGCCAGCAGCTTGTATATGAGGGATACGCAGTATTTT
TRBV5-1	-	TRBD2	TRBJ2-7	CASSLIGGRDSYEQYF	TGCGCCAGCAGCTTGATCGGCGGGAGGGACTCCTACGAGCAGTACTTC
TRBV9	once	TRBD2	TRBJ2-1	CASSVVGGRLNEQFF	TGTGCCAGCAGCGTAGTAGGCGGGAGACTCAATGAGCAGTTCTTC
TRBV27	once	-	TRBJ2-7	CASSIRESYEQYF	TGTGCCAGCAGTATCCGGGAGTCCTACGAGCAGTACTTC
TRBV5-4	-	-	TRBJ2-3	CASSLDPPDTQYF	TGTGCCAGCAGCTTGGATCCGCCGGATACGCAGTATTTT
TRBV7-2	-	TRBD1	TRBJ2-1	CASSSQTGVFGNEQFF	TGTGCCAGCAGCTCGCAGACAGGGGTTTTCGGCAATGAGCAGTTCTTC
TRBV4-3	-	-	TRBJ1-2	CASSHSGARGYTF	TGCGCCAGCAGCCATAGCGGGGCCCGGGGCTACACCTTC
TRBV29-1	-	-	TRBJ2-3	CSVVSGGTDTQYF	TGCAGCGTCGTGTCCGGGGGCACAGATACGCAGTATTTT
TRBV28	-	-	TRBJ1-5	CASSFFVFDNQPQHF	TGTGCCAGCAGTTTTTTTGTTTTCGACAATCAGCCCCAGCATTTT
TRBV11-2	-	TRBD2	TRBJ2-2	CASSINPHGGATGELFF	TGTGCCAGCAGCATAAATCCCCACGGGGGGGCAACCGGGGAGCTGTTTTTT
TRBV6-5	-	-	TRBJ2-2	CASSYTTPRELFF	TGTGCCAGCAGTTACACTACACCCCGGGAGCTGTTTTTT
TRBV28	-	TRBD2	TRBJ2-7	CASSLSGGSYEQYF	TGTGCCAGCAGTTTAAGCGGGGGCTCCTACGAGCAGTACTTC
TRBV27	once	-	TRBJ2-3	CASSARRSDTQYF	TGTGCCAGCAGTGCCCGCCGTTCGGATACGCAGTATTTT
TRBV5-8	-	TRBD2	TRBJ2-5	CASSPRGRVATQETQYF	TGTGCCAGCAGCCCGCGGGGGAGGGTGGCGACCCAGGAGACCCAGTACTTC
TRBV18	-	-	TRBJ1-4	CASSPGIVNEKLFF	TGTGCCAGCTCACCAGGAATAGTCAATGAAAAACTGTTTTTT
TRBV5-1	-	TRBD1	TRBJ2-1	CASSTGTGGAGVPYNEQFF	TGCGCCAGCAGCACCGGGACAGGGGGTGCGGGAGTCCCCTACAATGAGCAGTTCTTC
TRBV18	-	TRBD1	TRBJ2-3	CASSRTGPTDTQYF	TGTGCCAGCTCACGGACAGGGCCCACCGATACGCAGTATTTT
TRBV28	-	TRBD2	TRBJ2-2	CASSFSASGLSYTGELFF	TGTGCCAGCAGTTTTTCGGCTAGCGGGCTATCCTACACCGGGGAGCTGTTTTTT